What follows are 24 T cell receptor beta chains derived from one specimen sequenced in a study (dated by TCRdb to between 2015 and 2017). Libraries were constructed by 5' RACE. TCRdb records Illumina MiSeq as the sequencer. TCRdb handled the public reads itself, with Q25 trimming in fastp and clone calling in MiXCR, and kept productive beta chains. When rows share a CDR3 protein, they turn into one entry using the most common DNA and genes. The sample includes fewer than 75,000 distinct CDR3 sequences, with 26% observed a single time. The top ten hold under 2.5% of the sample. CD4+CD25+CD127-/low cells were isolated as Tregs. The sequenced sample consisted of tumor-infiltrating Tregs sorted from the breast tumor. All receptors come from a female donor with breast cancer.

This clonotype was observed a few times. The genes are TRBV12-3 or TRBV12-4 and TRBJ2-6; 15 nucleotides line up with TRBD2. This CDR3 is 23 amino acids long. V shed 2 bases and J 0 bases; nucleotides not matched to a gene: 14. The CDR3 bases are TGTGCCAGCAGTTTACTACACCCCGGACTAGCGGGAGGGCCAAGCTCTGGGGCCAACGTCCTGACTTTC. This gives the protein CASSLLHPGLAGGPSSGANVLTF.

This clonotype was seen more than once but under ten times. The rearrangement uses TRBV5-1 and TRBJ2-1, with 11 bases matching TRBD1. The CDR3 totals 16 residues. The germline gives CDR1 SGHRS, CDR2 YFSETQ. The ends lost 3 bases at V and 5 bases at J; junction bases unmatched: 7. The CDR3 is CASSWVRGQGDNEQFF. CDR3 DNA: TGCGCCAGCAGCTGGGTGAGGGGACAGGGGGACAATGAGCAGTTCTTC. The complete variable domain, with remaining parts taken from reference TRBV5-1 and TRBJ2-1, reads KAGVTQTPRYLIKTRGQQVTLSCSPISGHRSVSWYQQTPGQGLQFLFEYFSETQRNKGNFPGRFSGRQFSNSRSEMNVSTLELGDSALYLCASSWVRGQGDNEQFFGPGTRLTVL.

The chain is built from TRBV20-1 and TRBJ1-5, with D maybe TRBD1 (5 bases). Deletions cut 3 bases from V and 4 bases from J, with 7 bases between. CDR3 size: 12 residues. CDR1 and CDR2 from the germline V gene are DFQATT and SNEGSKA (reference sequence). As DNA, the CDR3 is TGCAGTGCTAGTGGGGGAAATCAGCCCCAGCATTTT. It specifies CSASGGNQPQHF.

This clonotype was seen a few times. As the CDR3 is not closed by the conserved phenylalanine or tryptophan, this likely results from a read error. The chain employs TRBV4-1 and TRBJ2-7; weak D call: TRBD2 (6 bases). V was cut by 2 bases and J by 3 bases, with 20 bases left in between. Germline loops: CDR1 MGHRA, CDR2 YSYEKL. The CDR3 consists of 17 residues. CDR3: CASSQSDRRETYYEQYS. The CDR3 DNA sequence: TGCGCCAGCAGCCAAAGCGATCGCCGGGAGACCTACTACGAGCAGTACTCC.

Worth noting for this clonotype: This sequence may be a read error, since a much larger clone differs from it by one base. This sequence joins TRBV5-1 and TRBJ1-4; D remains ambiguous. The CDR3 totals 14 residues. In germline, CDR1 is SGHRS, CDR2 YFSETQ. CDR3 DNA: TGCGCCAACAGCTTAGGTCTGAGCAATGAAAAACTGTTTTTT. This encodes CANSLGLSNEKLFF.

Of note for this clonotype: This may be a read error: a much more frequent sequence differs by one nucleotide. This chain links TRBV12-3 or TRBV12-4 with TRBJ1-2; D not certain. This CDR3 comprises 13 residues. The CDR3 spells CASSLLENYGYAF. CDR3 DNA sequence: TGTGCCAGCAGTTTATTGGAAAACTATGGCTACGCCTTC.

This clonotype was counted many times. The chain recombines TRBV28 with TRBJ2-7; 9 positions agree with TRBD1. The germline CDR1 and CDR2 sequences are MDHEN and SYDVKM. The CDR3 spans 15 residues. J lost 5 bases, V lost 6 bases, and 11 bases had no gene match. CDR3 protein: CASRPAGTGLNEQYF. The CDR3, as DNA: TGTGCCAGCAGACCCGCCGGGACAGGGCTTAACGAGCAGTACTTC. Supplemented by reference TRBV28 and TRBJ2-7, the full variable domain reads DVKVTQSSRYLVKRTGEKVFLECVQDMDHENMFWYRQDPGLGLRLIYFSYDVKMKEKGDIPEGYSVSREKKERFSLILESASTNQTSMYLCASRPAGTGLNEQYFGPGTRLTVT.

The gene calls are TRBV29-1 and TRBJ2-3; TRBD1 aligns across 8 bases. Germline-derived CDR1 and CDR2 are SQVTM and ANQGSEA. V shed 4 bases and J 3 bases; nucleotides not matched to a gene: 3. The CDR3 extends over 13 amino acids. The CDR3 spells CSVGTGPTDTQYF. Here the CDR3 DNA reads TGCAGCGTTGGGACAGGGCCAACAGATACGCAGTATTTT.

V and J are TRBV25-1 and TRBJ1-2, with 12 bases aligning to TRBD1. V lost 2 bases and J lost 5; bases outside the gene matches: 15. Germline CDR1 MGHDK, CDR2 SYGVNS. The CDR3 is 19 amino acids. In nucleotides, the CDR3 is TGTGCCAGCAGTGAAGCGGGACAGGGGGCGGGTTGGCAGGATTATGGCTACACCTTC. Translated, it gives CASSEAGQGAGWQDYGYTF.

This clonotype was counted many times. V gene TRBV7-3 combines with J gene TRBJ2-5; D may match TRBD1 or TRBD2 (5 bases each). The CDR3 is 15 amino acids. The ends were cut back, 0 bases at V and 5 bases at J, with 13 bases in the middle. Germline V gives CDR1 SGHTA, CDR2 FQGTGA. This CDR3 is CASSLTPSGTETQYF. The CDR3 DNA reads TGTGCCAGCAGCTTAACGCCCTCAGGGACGGAGACCCAGTACTTC.

Many counts were recorded for this clonotype. The rearrangement joins TRBV12-3 or TRBV12-4 to TRBJ1-5, with D uncertain. Trimming cost V 6 bases and J 9 bases, with 18 bases left between them. The CDR3 covers 14 residues. CDR3 DNA sequence: TGTGCCAGCAGCCCCGGGAGGGATCGAGGGCCCCAGCATTTT. This encodes CASSPGRDRGPQHF.

This clonotype was counted ten times or more. J is TRBJ1-1 and V is TRBV7-9; possibly TRBD1 for D (6 bases). V gave up 5 bases and J gave up 1 base, with 8 bases separating them. Germline CDR1 SEHNR, CDR2 FQNEAQ (reference sequence). This CDR3 has 13 residues. The CDR3 nucleotides are TGTGCCAGCAGCGACAGGACGAACACTGAAGCTTTCTTT. Protein: CASSDRTNTEAFF.

This clonotype turned up a few times. V is TRBV4-2 and J is TRBJ2-3; D is perhaps TRBD2 (6 bases). CDR3 length: 15 amino acids. Trimming cost V 0 bases and J 3 bases, with 10 bases left between them. Germline CDR1 is LGHNA and CDR2 is YNFKEQ. The CDR3 DNA is TGTGCCAGCAGCCAAGACGGGAGCCCTACAGATACGCAGTATTTT. It yields the protein CASSQDGSPTDTQYF.

V and J are TRBV29-1 and TRBJ1-1; D is perhaps TRBD1 (6 bases). There are 13 residues in the CDR3. Trimming stripped 6 bases from V and 1 base from J, with 12 bases between. In germline, CDR1 is SQVTM, CDR2 ANQGSEA. The CDR3 loop is CSVNTGRNTEAFF. CDR3 bases: TGCAGCGTAAATACAGGGAGGAACACTGAAGCTTTCTTT.

This sequence joins TRBV15 and TRBJ1-2; D unclear. Looked up from germline, CDR1 is LNHNV and CDR2 is YYDKDF (reference sequence). The CDR3 runs 12 residues. V was cut by 0 bases and J by 7 bases, with 6 bases left in between. The CDR3 bases are TGTGCCACCAGCAGAGAGTTCGCTGGCTACACCTTC. Translation: CATSREFAGYTF.

The CDR3: CASSFSRGKNIQYF. CDR3 DNA: TGTGCCAGCAGTTTCTCACGGGGCAAAAACATTCAGTACTTC. The V call is TRBV12-3 or TRBV12-4, the J call TRBJ2-4, with D maybe TRBD2 (5 bases). Trimming left V 3 bases short and J 3 bases short, with 9 bases between. CDR3 length equals 14 residues.

This clonotype occurred a few times. The V call is TRBV6-1, the J call TRBJ1-2; D not resolved. The germline V gene encodes CDR1 MNHNS and CDR2 SASEGT. This CDR3 has 11 amino acids. V was trimmed by 6 bases and J by 6 bases, leaving 8 bases between them. In nucleotides, the CDR3 is TGTGCCAGCAGGGGTGAAGATGGCTACACCTTC. It encodes CASRGEDGYTF.

The chain joins TRBV7-2 to TRBJ2-5, with 7 bases fitting TRBD2. V shed 5 bases, J shed 5 bases, and the junction held 8 bases outside the gene matches. There are 14 residues in the CDR3. CDR1 and CDR2 from the germline V gene are SGHTA and FQGNSA. The CDR3 reads CASSPAGIRETQYF. The CDR3 region has the DNA TGTGCCAGCAGCCCAGCGGGGATCCGGGAGACCCAGTACTTC.

This rearrangement joins TRBV11-2 to TRBJ2-5, with D maybe TRBD2 (6 bases). In germline, CDR1 is SGHAT, CDR2 FQNNGV. The V end lost 5 bases, the J end lost 1 base, and 8 bases lay between the germline ends. CDR3 length: 13 amino acids. The CDR3 DNA reads as TGTGCCAGCAGCCGCGGGGCCCAAGAGACCCAGTACTTC. Translating it yields CASSRGAQETQYF.

The chain employs TRBV6-1 and TRBJ2-3; D is ambiguous. Germline V gene sequence: CDR1 MNHNS, CDR2 SASEGT. Trimming removed 10 bases from V and 7 bases from J, with 9 bases in between. The CDR3 length is 10 residues. CDR3 bases: TGTGCCACCTTGGAGAATACGCAGTATTTT. Translated: CATLENTQYF.

About this clonotype: This clone may be a read error of a much larger clone one base away. The chain uses TRBV5-1 and TRBJ1-1; 7 bases match TRBD1. CDR1 SGHRS and CDR2 YFSETQ come from the germline V gene. The CDR3 loop spans 13 amino acids. The CDR3 region has the DNA TGCGCCAGCAGTCGGGACAGTTACACTGAAGCTTCCTTT. Protein product: CASSRDSYTEASF.

The rearrangement links TRBV7-8 to TRBJ1-5, with TRBD1 matching 8 bases. V shed 8 bases, J shed 4 bases, and the junction held 10 bases outside the gene matches. The CDR3 has 15 residues. Germline V gene data show CDR1 as SGHVS and CDR2 as FQNEAQ. CDR3 sequence (DNA): TGTGCCAGCGGCGAACGGGACAGGCTAAATCAGCCCCAGCATTTT. Its translation: CASGERDRLNQPQHF. Full variable domain (missing parts from reference TRBV7-8 and TRBJ1-5): GAGVSQSPRYKVAKRGQDVALRCDPISGHVSLFWYQQALGQGPEFLTYFQNEAQLDKSGLPSDRFFAERPEGSVSTLKIQRTQQEDSAVYLCASGERDRLNQPQHFGDGTRLSIL.

The CDR3 nucleotides read TGTGCCAGCAGTTACGGTGGCACTGAAGCTTTCTTT. It codes for CASSYGGTEAFF. The chain links TRBV6-2 or TRBV6-3 to TRBJ1-1; no clear D gene. This CDR3 has 12 residues. V gave up 2 bases and J gave up 4 bases, with 5 bases separating them. CDR1 MNHEY and CDR2 SVGEGT come from the germline V gene.

This clonotype was counted only a few times. A read error is possible here, since a much larger clone lies one base away. This sequence joins TRBV25-1 and TRBJ2-5; 9 bases fit TRBD1. In germline, CDR1 is MGHDK, CDR2 SYGVNS. This CDR3 has 14 amino acids. The CDR3 protein is CTSSDTGGVKTQYF. CDR3 in DNA: TGTACCAGCAGTGATACAGGGGGCGTGAAGACCCAGTACTTC. The full variable domain, its missing parts supplied by reference TRBV25-1 and TRBJ2-5, is EADIYQTPRYLVIGTGKKITLECSQTMGHDKMYWYQQDPGMELHLIHYSYGVNSTEKGDLSSESTVSRIRTEHFPLTLESARPSHTSQYLCTSSDTGGVKTQYFGPGTRLLVL.